This T cell receptor beta chain originates from a study of blood T cell repertoires in COVID-19. The overall study: Some COVID-19 samples were acute and others convalescent; all came from the United States, Italy and Spain.

V was clipped by 5 bases and J by 5 bases; unmatched bases: 6. Germline lookup yields CDR1 MNHEY and CDR2 SVGAGI. The CDR3 spans 14 residues. Authors' processing steps: Counts of nucleated cells, estimated from reference gene primer amplification, were obtained. Profiled with immunoSEQ multiplex PCR; TCRdb holds only in-frame clones, not every one. V and J calls and clone size follow that table, whereas D and trimming were derived from the DNA. The sample includes around 23,000 clones, roughly 87% of them seen just once. The sample consisted of peripheral blood. The TCR comes from a human donor in a cohort sampled during active COVID-19. The chain joins TRBV6-5 to TRBJ2-1, with 7 bases identical to TRBD1. The CDR3 sequence: CASSNRGPNNEQFF. The CDR3 DNA is TGTGCCAGCAGTAACAGGGGTCCGAACAATGAGCAGTTCTTC.